This TCR beta chain was observed in a study of response to subunit inactivated influenza vaccine. Study-level findings and limits: The authors suggested that few new T cells are recruited per seasonal influenza vaccination.

Via MiXCR, TCRdb re-called the RT-PCR reads, giving one row per CDR3 protein. The sample yields 500,000 or so distinct CDR3 sequences, 16% seen once. Concerning this clonotype itself: Its antigen is as yet unknown.

The CDR3 covers 16 residues. Germline loops: CDR1 DFQATT, CDR2 SNEGSKA (reference sequence). The V segment lost 4 bases and the J segment 4 bases; nucleotides outside the gene matches: 11. The source of this sequence is a man between 50 and 69 years old who received an inactivated influenza vaccine. This sample comprised CD4+ T cells sorted from PBMCs, obtained around 25 months after vaccination. The V call is TRBV20-1, the J call TRBJ2-5, with 11 nucleotides matching TRBD1. CDR3 sequence (DNA): TGCAGTGCTATCCCCACCCGGACAGGGGGCAGAGAGACCCAGTACTTC. It encodes CSAIPTRTGGRETQYF.